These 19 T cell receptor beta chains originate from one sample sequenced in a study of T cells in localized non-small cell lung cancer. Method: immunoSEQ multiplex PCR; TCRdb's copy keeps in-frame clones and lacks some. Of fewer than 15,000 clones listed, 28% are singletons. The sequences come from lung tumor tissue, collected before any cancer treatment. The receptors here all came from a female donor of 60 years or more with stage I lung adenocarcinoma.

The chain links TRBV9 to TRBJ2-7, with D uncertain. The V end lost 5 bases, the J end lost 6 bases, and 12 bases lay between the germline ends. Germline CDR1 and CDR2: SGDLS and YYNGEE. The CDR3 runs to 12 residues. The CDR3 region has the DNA TGTGCCAGCAGTGAAGATGGGTTCGAGCAGTACTTC. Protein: CASSEDGFEQYF.

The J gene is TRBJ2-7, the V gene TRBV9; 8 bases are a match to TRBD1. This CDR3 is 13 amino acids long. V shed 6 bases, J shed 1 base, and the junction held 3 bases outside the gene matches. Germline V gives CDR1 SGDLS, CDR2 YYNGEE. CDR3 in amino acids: CASKTGASYEQYF. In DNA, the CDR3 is TGTGCCAGCAAGACAGGGGCTTCCTACGAGCAGTACTTC.

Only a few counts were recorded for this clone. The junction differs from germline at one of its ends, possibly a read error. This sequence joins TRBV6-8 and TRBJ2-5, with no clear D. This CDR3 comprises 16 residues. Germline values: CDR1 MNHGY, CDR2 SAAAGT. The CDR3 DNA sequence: TGTGCCATCAGTGGGCCCCATGGGCAGGCTCGGGAGACCCAGTACTTC. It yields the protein CAISGPHGQARETQYF.

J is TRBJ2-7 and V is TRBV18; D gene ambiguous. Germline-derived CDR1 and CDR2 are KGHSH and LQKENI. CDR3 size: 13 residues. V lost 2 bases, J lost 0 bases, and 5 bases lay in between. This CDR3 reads CASSPRSSYEQYF. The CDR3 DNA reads TGTGCCAGCTCACCAAGGTCCTCCTACGAGCAGTACTTC.

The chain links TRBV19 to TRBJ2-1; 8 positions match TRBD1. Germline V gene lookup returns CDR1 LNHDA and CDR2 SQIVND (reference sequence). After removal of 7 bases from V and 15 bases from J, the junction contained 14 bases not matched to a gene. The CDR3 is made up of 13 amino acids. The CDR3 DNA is TGTGCCAGTAAGGGGCAGGGGGCCGCGGATAGGTTCTTC. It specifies CASKGQGAADRFF.

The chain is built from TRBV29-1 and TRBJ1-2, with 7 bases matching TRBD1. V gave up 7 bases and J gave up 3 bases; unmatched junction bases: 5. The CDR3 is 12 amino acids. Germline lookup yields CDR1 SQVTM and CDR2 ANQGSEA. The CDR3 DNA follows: TGCAGCGCCAGGGGGGGTGACTATGGCTACACCTTC. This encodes CSARGGDYGYTF. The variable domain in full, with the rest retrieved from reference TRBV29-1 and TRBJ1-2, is SAVISQKPSRDICQRGTSLTIQCQVDSQVTMMFWYRQQPGQSLTLIATANQGSEATYESGFVIDKFPISRPNLTFSTLTVSNMSPEDSSIYLCSARGGDYGYTFGSGTRLTVV.

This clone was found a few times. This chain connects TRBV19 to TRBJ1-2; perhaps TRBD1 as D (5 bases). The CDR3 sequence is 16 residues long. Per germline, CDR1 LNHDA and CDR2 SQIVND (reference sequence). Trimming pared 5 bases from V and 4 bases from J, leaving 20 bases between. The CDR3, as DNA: TGTGCCAGTAGTCCTCCAGATAGGGGCTGGGGCTATGGCTACACCTTC. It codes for CASSPPDRGWGYGYTF.

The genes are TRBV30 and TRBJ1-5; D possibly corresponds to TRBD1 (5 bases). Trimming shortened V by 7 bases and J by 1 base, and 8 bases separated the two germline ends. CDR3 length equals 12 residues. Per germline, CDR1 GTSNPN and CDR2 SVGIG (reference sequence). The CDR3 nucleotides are TGTGCCTCGGGACCGAGCAATCAGCCCCAGCATTTT. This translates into CASGPSNQPQHF.

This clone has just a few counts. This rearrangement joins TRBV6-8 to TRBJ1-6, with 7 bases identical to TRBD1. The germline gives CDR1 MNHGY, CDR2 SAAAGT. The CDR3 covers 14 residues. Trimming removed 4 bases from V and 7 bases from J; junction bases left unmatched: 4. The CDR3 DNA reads TGTGCCAGCAGTTTTATGACAGGGAATTCACCCCTCCACTTT. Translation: CASSFMTGNSPLHF.

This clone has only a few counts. The CDR3 sequence is CASSYSPLGSNEQFF. The CDR3 coding sequence is TGTGCCAGCAGTTACTCCCCTTTGGGTTCTAATGAGCAGTTCTTC. The rearrangement uses TRBV6-8 and TRBJ2-1; no clear D gene. Trimming pared 0 bases from V and 7 bases from J, leaving 13 bases between. The CDR3 runs 15 residues. Germline V gives CDR1 MNHGY, CDR2 SAAAGT.

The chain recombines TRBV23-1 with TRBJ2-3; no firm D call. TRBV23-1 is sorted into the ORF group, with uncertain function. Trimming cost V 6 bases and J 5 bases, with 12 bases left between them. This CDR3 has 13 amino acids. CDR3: CASSPRQGDTQYF. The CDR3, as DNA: TGCGCCAGCAGCCCCAGACAAGGAGATACGCAGTATTTT.

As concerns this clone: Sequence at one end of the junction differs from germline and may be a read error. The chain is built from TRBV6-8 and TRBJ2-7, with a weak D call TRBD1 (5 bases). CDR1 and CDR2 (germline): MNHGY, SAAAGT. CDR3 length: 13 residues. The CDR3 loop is CAISGVTVYEQYF. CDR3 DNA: TGTGCCATCAGTGGAGTGACAGTTTACGAGCAGTACTTC.

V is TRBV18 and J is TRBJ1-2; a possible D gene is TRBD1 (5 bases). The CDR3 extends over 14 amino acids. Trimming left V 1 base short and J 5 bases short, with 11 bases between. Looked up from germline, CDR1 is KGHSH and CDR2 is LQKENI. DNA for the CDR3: TGTGCCAGCTCACCACGGGGGGTTGAATATGGCTACACCTTC. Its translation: CASSPRGVEYGYTF.

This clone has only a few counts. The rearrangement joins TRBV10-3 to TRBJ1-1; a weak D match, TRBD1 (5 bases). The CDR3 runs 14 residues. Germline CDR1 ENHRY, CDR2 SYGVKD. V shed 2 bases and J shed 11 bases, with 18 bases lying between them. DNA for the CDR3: TGTGCCATCAGTGAGGGAAACGAATTTGGGGCGGCTTTCTTT. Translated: CAISEGNEFGAAFF.

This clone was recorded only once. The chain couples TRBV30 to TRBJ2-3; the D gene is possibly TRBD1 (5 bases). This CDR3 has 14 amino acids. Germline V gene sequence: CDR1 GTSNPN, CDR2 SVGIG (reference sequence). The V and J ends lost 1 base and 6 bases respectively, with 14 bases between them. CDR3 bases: TGTGCCTGGAGTGCAGGGTTTGGTGGGGATACGCAGTATTTT. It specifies CAWSAGFGGDTQYF.

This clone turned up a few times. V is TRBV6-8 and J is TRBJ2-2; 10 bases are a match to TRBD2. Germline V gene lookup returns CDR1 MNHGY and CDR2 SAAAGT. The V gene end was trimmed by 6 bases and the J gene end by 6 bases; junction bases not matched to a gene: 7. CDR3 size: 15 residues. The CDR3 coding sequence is TGTGCCAGCAGGGAGCGGGGGGGCCGATCCGGGGAGCTGTTTTTT. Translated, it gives CASRERGGRSGELFF.

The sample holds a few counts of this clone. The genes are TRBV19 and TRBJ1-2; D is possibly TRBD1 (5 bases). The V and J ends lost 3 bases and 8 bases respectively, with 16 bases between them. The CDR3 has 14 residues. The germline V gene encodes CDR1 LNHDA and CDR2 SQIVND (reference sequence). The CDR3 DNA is TGTGCCAGTAGTATGAGGCAACAGGCCGGCGGCTACACCTTC. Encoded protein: CASSMRQQAGGYTF.

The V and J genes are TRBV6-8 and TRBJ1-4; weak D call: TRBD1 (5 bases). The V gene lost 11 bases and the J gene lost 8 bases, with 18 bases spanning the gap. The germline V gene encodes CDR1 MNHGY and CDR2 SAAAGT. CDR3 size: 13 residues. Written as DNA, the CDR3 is TGTGCCGCCGGGGCTACACCATGGGAAAAACTGTTTTTT. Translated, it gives CAAGATPWEKLFF.

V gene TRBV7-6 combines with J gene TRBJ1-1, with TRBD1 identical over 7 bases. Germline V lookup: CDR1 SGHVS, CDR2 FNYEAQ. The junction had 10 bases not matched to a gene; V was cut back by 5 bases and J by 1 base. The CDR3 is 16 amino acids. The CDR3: CASSPLDRAENTEAFF. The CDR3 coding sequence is TGTGCCAGCAGCCCTCTAGACAGGGCAGAGAACACTGAAGCTTTCTTT.